A selection of T cell receptor beta chains follows, all from one sample in a study of T cells in Graves' hyperthyroidism and ophthalmopathy. TCRdb used MiXCR to reprocess the multiplex PCR reads, holding one entry per CDR3 protein. The data hold 480,000 or so distinct CDR3 sequences, with 35% to 50% observed a single time. Sample: peripheral blood or thyroid tissue (not recorded which). These receptors originate from an adult woman with Graves' disease, either hyperthyroidism or ophthalmopathy (not recorded which). Each CDR3 is given with its conserved first and last residue. Each record gives: clone size, D gene, V gene, J gene, CDR3 DNA, CDR3 protein. The D gene is left open where the match is weak. Clone size, where shown, is once, few, many, or a class for clones that have expanded.

>many|.|TRBV5-1|TRBJ1-1
TGCGCCAGCAGCCCGGACAGCAACACTGAAGCTTTCTTT
CASSPDSNTEAFF
>.|.|TRBV11-2|TRBJ1-4
TGTGCCAGCAGCTTAGAGGGTGGACAAAATGAAAAACTGTTTTTT
CASSLEGGQNEKLFF
>few|.|TRBV7-2|TRBJ2-3
TGTGCCAGCAGTTGGACGTACCAAACAGATACGCAGTATTTT
CASSWTYQTDTQYF
>.|TRBD2|TRBV20-1|TRBJ2-7
TGCAGTGCTACCCCGGGACTAGCGGGAGATGAGCAGTACTTC
CSATPGLAGDEQYF
>.|TRBD1|TRBV10-3|TRBJ2-7
TGTGCCATCAGCATCACCGGGACAGGGCGCATCTACGAGCAGTACTTC
CAISITGTGRIYEQYF
>once|.|TRBV27|TRBJ1-4
TGTGCCAGCAGTTTGATGGCCGCAACTAATGAAAAACTGTTTTTT
CASSLMAATNEKLFF
>once|.|TRBV24-1|TRBJ1-5
TGTGCCACCCAACAGGGAAGCAATCAGCCCCAGCATTTT
CATQQGSNQPQHF
>.|TRBD2|TRBV9|TRBJ2-5
TGTGCCAGCAGCCGGAGGGCCGGGAGGGAGACCCAGTACTTC
CASSRRAGRETQYF
>few|.|TRBV7-6|TRBJ1-1
TGTGCCAGCAGCTTAGTGTCGGGGTTGAACACTGAAGCTTTCTTT
CASSLVSGLNTEAFF
>.|.|TRBV25-1|TRBJ1-6
TGTGCCAGCAGTGTGGTCCACGATTCACCCCTCCACTTT
CASSVVHDSPLHF
>.|TRBD1|TRBV29-1|TRBJ2-7
TGCAGCGCCCACGACAGGGGGCTTTCCGAGCAGTACTTC
CSAHDRGLSEQYF
>.|.|TRBV9|TRBJ2-2
TGTGCCAGCAGCGGGACCGGGCTCCACACCGGGGAGCTGTTTTTT
CASSGTGLHTGELFF
>.|.|TRBV5-1|TRBJ1-2
TGCGCCAGCAGCTTGGGGGCAGGGGCAGATGGCTACACCTTC
CASSLGAGADGYTF
>.|.|TRBV7-3|TRBJ2-2
TGTGCCAACCGGAACACCGAGGAGCTGTTTTTT
CANRNTEELFF